This T cell receptor beta chain was retrieved from a study of PD-L1 blockade in urothelial cancer (dated by TCRdb to about 2017). About the investigation overall: All patients started therapy in the mid-2010s and received atezolizumab 1,200 mg intravenously every 3 weeks. About 85% of the roughly 29 patients were males with bladder-origin urothelial cancer, and about 60% of the 29 reported a prior smoking history. Pretreatment blood TCR-seq was available for twenty-nine patients, at least one posttreatment blood collection was obtained for 25 or so patients, and tumor TCR-seq was available for 25 or so patients. Blood samples were analyzed 3 weeks after the start of treatment (second dose) and 6 weeks after the start of treatment. Durable clinical benefit meant progression-free survival longer than 6 months, and TCR features were also tested against progression-free and overall survival. Blood samples gave median yields of roughly 150,000 T cells and 80,000 to 90,000 unique TCRs, along with a median clonality of approximately 0.08. Pretreatment tumor samples, along with matched peripheral blood collected serially before and after atezolizumab treatment, underwent TCR sequencing. The study was an exploratory multi-omic analysis of somatic, immune and clinical correlates of response to PD-L1 blockade with atezolizumab in urothelial cancer. In the same patients, whole exome sequencing and RNA sequencing of pretreatment tumors were performed in addition to TCR sequencing. An ECOG performance status of 0 or 1 was recorded for the patients, and 0 to 3 prior chemotherapy regimens had been received by the patients. Several patients reached durable clinical benefit, while about 20 patients did not.

The cohort comprised around 30 patients with locally advanced or metastatic urothelial carcinoma treated at Memorial Sloan Kettering on a trial protocol. Peripheral blood mononuclear cells were collected pretreatment and during treatment, at between 1 and 8 total time points per patient. The Qiagen DNeasy Blood extraction kit was used to purify genomic DNA from total PBMCs and tumor samples. PBMCs were collected pretreatment and during treatment, and were isolated and stored as previously described. Points on this clone: Its antigen target is currently unknown. Base qualities are not recorded, but no much larger clone differs from it by a single base.

Synthetic TCR analog templates were spiked into each PCR so that absolute template abundance could be estimated from read counts. Using the immunoSEQ assay, TCRbeta CDR3 regions were amplified from genomic DNA with bias-controlled V and J gene primers. Sequencing of rearranged TCRbeta segments was performed at approximately 20X coverage. As for how the authors treated the data: Clustering was used to correct sequencing errors, and CDR3s were annotated against IMGT to assign V, D and J genes. Downstream analyses used only productive TCRbeta rearrangements and left out out-of-frame or stop-codon sequences. To compute clonality, Shannon entropy was normalized by the log of the number of unique productive sequences and then subtracted from one. Fisher's exact test with Benjamini-Hochberg correction, at a threshold of adjusted p below 0.01, was used to find clones that differed between time points or between blood and tumor. TCRdb limited this immuneACCESS table to in-frame rearrangements with V and J called. A share of clones is missing; checked studies link under half to unresolved V genes, and the rest is unexplained. That table supplies the V and J calls and clone size; D and trimming were determined from the DNA. The sample has about 39,000 clones on record, 85% to 90% of them singletons. The leading ten clones occupy roughly 2.1% of the sample.

Including the terminal cysteine and phenylalanine, the CDR3 comprises 15 residues. Left in the record is the CDR3 DNA by itself, 45 bases read in frame from the first base. A distance of 9 bases separates the germline ends of V and J, which lose 0 bases and 1 base respectively. The germline V gene provides CDR1 KGHSH and CDR2 LQKENI. The research as a whole found: Improved progression-free and overall survival was found to be associated with pretreatment peripheral blood TCR clonality below the median. Because of the small sample size (n ≈ 29) and the many exploratory analyses performed, the results are intended to be regarded as hypothesis-generating. Patients with durable benefit showed greater expansion of tumor-associated TCR clones in peripheral blood 3 weeks after starting treatment (n ≈ 21, p = 0.022).

The TCR originated in a man in his 60s with urothelial cancer. The input for sequencing was PBMCs, taken around atezolizumab (anti-PD-L1) treatment. Here the chain combines TRBV18 and TRBJ1-1, with the D gene not clear enough to name. The CDR3 region reads CASSPPSSPNTEAFF. The DNA sequence is given as TGTGCCAGCTCACCACCCTCTTCCCCGAACACTGAAGCTTTCTTT.